This TCR beta chain was sequenced in a study of T cells after yellow fever vaccination (dated by TCRdb to about 2019). In terms of the full investigation: The SMART-Seq v4 Ultra Low Input RNA kit was used to prepare libraries from fractions with low cell numbers. Bulk TCR alpha and beta repertoires were sequenced longitudinally to track T-cell clones before and after primary and booster YFV17D yellow fever vaccination. Two healthy male donors, one aged 18 to 30 and one aged 30 to 40 years, were included in the cohort. Blood was drawn at multiple timepoints before and after primary and secondary immunization, with bulk PBMC replicates and cell subsets isolated. Findings and caveats that apply to the study as a whole: A small fraction of clonotypes showed up in both the CD4 and CD8 compartments, probably as a result of convergent recombination. Computational filtering was required because FACS-sorted repertoires could contain abundant contaminating clonotypes from the bulk population. Compared with the primary T-cell response, the secondary T-cell response was faster but weaker, reaching its peak on day 5 rather than on day 15. Only a couple of donors were included in the study, so the extent to which the findings can be generalized is limited. After the booster, most clones that had expanded after primary vaccination were detected again (almost 97% of CD4 and around 88% of CD8), suggesting broad maintenance of memory.

Between the V and J ends, shortened by 5 bases and 3 bases respectively, the junction contains 9 bases. Sequences SGHRS (CDR1) and YFSETQ (CDR2) are obtained from the germline V gene. The CDR3 goes from the cysteine to the phenylalanine over 12 residues. Only the CDR3 portion is preserved as DNA: 36 bases, with reading frame beginning at the first base. Points on this clonotype: The antigen this receptor binds is unknown. Base qualities were left out, and no much larger clone turns up one base away.

TCR cDNA was synthesized by 5'RACE template switching, which introduced a universal primer site and unique molecular identifiers. cDNA synthesis was primed from both the TCR alpha and TCR beta constant segments. Library amplification involved two PCR steps, and the second step added sample barcodes and sequencing adapters. Sequencing of libraries was done on Illumina HiSeq 2500 (2x100 bp) or NovaSeq (2x150 bp). Processing in the source paper ran as follows. Reads were demultiplexed and collapsed into UMI consensus sequences with MIGEC, and V(D)J alignment was performed with MiXCR. Vaccine-responding clonotypes were identified with edgeR using replicate PBMC samples, with FDR below 0.01 and a log2 fold change above 5 up to day 15 being required. CD4 or CD8 identity was assigned to each bulk clonotype according to whether the clonotype was present at higher abundance in the sequenced CD4 repertoire or the sequenced CD8 repertoire. The public sequencing data were trimmed at Q25 with fastp and processed into clonotypes with MiXCR by TCRdb, which kept only in-frame beta chains. Entries are consolidated by CDR3 protein sequence, retaining the most common genes and DNA. The V and J calls and clone size are TCRdb's, not the authors'. In all, the sample holds approximately 550,000 distinct CDR3 sequences, and under 25% of those were seen once. Approximately 15% of the sample lies in the top ten.

The treatment or condition label on this specimen signifies: live attenuated yellow fever vaccine strain. At every blood-draw timepoint, two biological replicates of bulk PBMCs were collected. A standard Ficoll-Paque protocol was used to isolate PBMCs from peripheral blood. RNA was extracted with TriZol from bulk PBMCs, CD4 and CD8 fractions, and dextramer-positive and dextramer-negative fractions. The specimen was PBMCs, collected 15 days after the yellow fever booster vaccination. The V and J genes are TRBV5-1 and TRBJ2-7; no D gene call is confident. The receptor was isolated from a man younger than 45 who received the YFV17D yellow fever vaccine. The CDR3 protein: CASRSTVYEQYF. The nucleotide sequence is TGCGCCAGCAGGTCGACGGTCTACGAGCAGTACTTC. This CDR3, with the reference TRBV5-1 and TRBJ2-7 proteins standing in past its ends, gives the full variable domain KAGVTQTPRYLIKTRGQQVTLSCSPISGHRSVSWYQQTPGQGLQFLFEYFSETQRNKGNFPGRFSGRQFSNSRSEMNVSTLELGDSALYLCASRSTVYEQYFGPGTRLTVT.